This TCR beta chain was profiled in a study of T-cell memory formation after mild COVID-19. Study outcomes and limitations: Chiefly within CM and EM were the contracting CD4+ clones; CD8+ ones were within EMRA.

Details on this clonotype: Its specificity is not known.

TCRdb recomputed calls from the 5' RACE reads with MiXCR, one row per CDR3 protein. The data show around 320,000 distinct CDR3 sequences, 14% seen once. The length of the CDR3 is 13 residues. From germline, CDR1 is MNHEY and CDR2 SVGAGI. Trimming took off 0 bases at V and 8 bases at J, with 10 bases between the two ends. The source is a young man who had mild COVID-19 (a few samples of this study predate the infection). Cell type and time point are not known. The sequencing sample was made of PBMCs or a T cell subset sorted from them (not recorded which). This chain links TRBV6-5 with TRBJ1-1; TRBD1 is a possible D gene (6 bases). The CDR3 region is CASSYSSGAEAFF. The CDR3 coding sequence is TGTGCCAGCAGTTACTCGTCGGGGGCGGAAGCTTTCTTT.